Shown below are 20 T cell receptor beta chains from a single sample sequenced in a study of beta chain features in type 1 diabetes. Findings and caveats of the study: In every one of the four CD4+ subsets, TCRB CDR3s were moderately but significantly shorter in Type 1 diabetes patients.

The entirety of the isolated RNA underwent reverse transcription, so expressed TCRB transcripts were sequenced. Method: immunoSEQ multiplex PCR; TCRdb's copy keeps in-frame clones and lacks some. The sample lists around 160,000 clones, roughly 60% seen once, with about 0.089% in the top ten. These receptors lack a known antigen. The sequencing sample was made of naive CD4+ T cells from blood. These receptors originate from a man aged 30 to 45 with type 1 diabetes.

The rearrangement joins TRBV21-1 to TRBJ2-5; TRBD2, the table's D call, was not compared with the DNA. TRBV21-1 is given as a pseudogene. The CDR3 is made up of 12 amino acids. CDR3 bases: TGTGCCAGCAGCAAAGTTCCGGAGACCCAGTACTTC. This translates into CASSKVPETQYF.

A single count supports this clone. The V gene is TRBV7-9, the J gene TRBJ2-7; unclear D gene. CDR3 length equals 11 residues. Germline CDR1 and CDR2: SEHNR and FQNEAQ (reference sequence). The V end was cut by 8 bases, the J end by 6 bases, with 11 bases between. The CDR3 DNA follows: TGTGCCAGCCAGCTTATGGGCGAGCAGTACTTC. Translating gives CASQLMGEQYF.

The chain employs TRBV4-3 and TRBJ1-6, with unresolved D. V dropped 5 bases and J dropped 1 base, with 15 bases sitting between them. This CDR3 is built from 17 residues. Looked up from germline, CDR1 is LGHNA and CDR2 is YSLEER. CDR3 sequence: CASSEGPLKSYNSPLHF. The CDR3 DNA follows: TGCGCCAGCAGCGAAGGCCCCTTAAAGTCCTATAATTCACCCCTCCACTTT.

CDR3 coding DNA: TGTGCCAGCAGCTCCGTGCCGGACGGTCGATCCTACGAGCAGTACTTC. Its protein is CASSSVPDGRSYEQYF. The J gene is TRBJ2-7, the V gene TRBV9; D not certain. The V gene's germline CDR1 is SGDLS and CDR2 YYNGEE. V was shortened by 4 bases and J by 1 base, with 18 bases between the two germline ends. The CDR3 spans 16 residues.

The chain joins TRBV4-3 to TRBJ2-7; the D is unclear. CDR1 is LGHNA, CDR2 YSLEER, per germline. The V and J ends lost 4 bases and 5 bases respectively, with 21 bases between them. The CDR3 has 16 residues. The CDR3 reads CASSRGPGQTNDEQYF. CDR3 in DNA: TGCGCCAGCAGCCGGGGTCCGGGCCAGACAAATGACGAGCAGTACTTC.

The V and J genes are TRBV25-1 and TRBJ2-7, with 10 bases lining up with TRBD1. V was pared by 6 bases and J by 1 base, with 9 bases of the junction left unmatched. Germline assignment: CDR1 MGHDK and CDR2 SYGVNS. The CDR3 runs 16 residues. In nucleotides, the CDR3 is TGTGCCAGCAGCCACCATGGGGGACAGGGGTCCTACGAGCAGTACTTC. Translated: CASSHHGGQGSYEQYF.

The V gene is TRBV6-5, the J gene TRBJ2-7; TRBD1 matches 9 bases. After removal of 6 bases from V and 3 bases from J, the junction contained 6 bases not matched to a gene. This CDR3 is 14 amino acids long. CDR1 MNHEY and CDR2 SVGAGI come from the germline V gene. The CDR3 loop is CASSHGDRVYEQYF. The DNA of the CDR3 is TGTGCCAGCAGCCACGGGGACAGGGTCTACGAGCAGTACTTC.

The genes are TRBV18 and TRBJ2-3; 7 bases match TRBD1. V lost 2 bases and J lost 5; bases outside the gene matches: 10. This CDR3 has 16 amino acids. Germline V gene lookup returns CDR1 KGHSH and CDR2 LQKENI. The CDR3 here is CASSPSGTAVLDTQYF. Written as DNA, the CDR3 is TGTGCCAGCTCACCAAGTGGGACAGCGGTACTAGATACGCAGTATTTT.

This clone was seen only a few times. The chain links TRBV30 to TRBJ1-6, with unresolved D. V lost 0 bases and J lost 10, with 16 bases in between. The CDR3 extends over 15 amino acids. The germline V gene encodes CDR1 GTSNPN and CDR2 SVGIG (reference sequence). The CDR3 coding sequence is TGTGCCTGGAGTGTCGGTTTCAATGAGGTCTCACCCCTCCACTTT. It specifies CAWSVGFNEVSPLHF.

The chain links TRBV13 to TRBJ2-7, with 8 bases lining up with TRBD1. Germline loops: CDR1 PRHDT, CDR2 FYEKMQ (reference sequence). Trimming took 5 bases from V and 5 from J; bases not matched to a gene: 8. The CDR3 is 14 amino acids. The CDR3 here is CASSTQTGAHEQYF. CDR3 sequence (DNA): TGTGCCAGCAGCACACAGACAGGGGCCCACGAGCAGTACTTC.

The chain has TRBV7-9 and TRBJ2-6; D is undetermined. The CDR3 is made up of 14 amino acids. Germline assignment: CDR1 SEHNR and CDR2 FQNEAQ (reference sequence). V shed 1 base and J shed 3 bases, with 4 bases lying between them. CDR3 sequence: CASSLEGGANVLTF. The DNA for the CDR3 is TGTGCCAGCAGCTTAGAAGGTGGGGCCAACGTCCTGACTTTC.

The chain joins TRBV5-1 to TRBJ2-7; D not certain. The CDR3 extends over 13 amino acids. Germline loops: CDR1 SGHRS, CDR2 YFSETQ. Trimming left V 0 bases short and J 3 bases short, with 7 bases between. The CDR3 reads CASSLGVLYEQYF. CDR3 nucleotides: TGCGCCAGCAGCTTGGGGGTACTCTACGAGCAGTACTTC.

This chain connects TRBV29-1 to TRBJ2-2; the D gene is possibly TRBD1 (6 bases). Germline CDR1 is SQVTM and CDR2 is ANQGSEA. This CDR3 has 13 residues. The V end lost 5 bases, the J end lost 5 bases, and 12 bases lay between the germline ends. The CDR3 sequence: CSVRNRATGELFF. The CDR3 nucleotides read TGCAGCGTTCGAAACAGGGCGACCGGGGAGCTGTTTTTT.

This clone showed up just a few times. The chain is built from TRBV7-9 and TRBJ1-6; 8 bases fit TRBD1. Losses at the gene ends were 5 bases for V and 10 bases for J; bases not matched to a gene: 7. Germline CDR1 is SEHNR and CDR2 is FQNEAQ (reference sequence). The CDR3 is made up of 14 amino acids. The CDR3 DNA is TGTGCCAGCAGCGCCCAGGGGGCAAGGTCACCCCTCCACTTT. It yields the protein CASSAQGARSPLHF.

This clone was seen just once. J is TRBJ2-7 and V is TRBV29-1; a possible D gene is TRBD1 (5 bases). CDR1 and CDR2 from the germline V gene are SQVTM and ANQGSEA. The CDR3 is made up of 14 amino acids. Trimming took 6 bases from V and 2 from J, leaving 17 bases between them. The CDR3 bases are TGCAGCGTCCGTCCAGGGTCAAATACCTACGAGCAGTACTTC. This gives the protein CSVRPGSNTYEQYF.

The chain has TRBV4-3 and TRBJ2-5; 7 bases line up with TRBD2. This CDR3 has 17 amino acids. The V and J ends lost 0 bases and 4 bases, in that order; junction bases with no gene match: 11. Germline V lookup: CDR1 LGHNA, CDR2 YSLEER. DNA for the CDR3: TGCGCCAGCAGCCAAGATCTGCTCTCGGGGGGAAGAGAGACCCAGTACTTC. Encoded protein: CASSQDLLSGGRETQYF.

A few counts support this clone. This chain links TRBV7-2 with TRBJ2-4, with 7 bases fitting TRBD1. V dropped 6 bases and J dropped 9; count of bases not matched to a gene: 14. Per the germline V gene, CDR1 is SGHTA and CDR2 is FQGNSA. CDR3 size: 15 residues. The CDR3 sequence is CASSSTGTAPGIQYF. The CDR3, as DNA: TGTGCCAGCAGTTCTACCGGGACAGCCCCAGGCATTCAGTACTTC.

This chain links TRBV28 with TRBJ2-7; TRBD1 might be the D (6 bases). There are 15 residues in the CDR3. Germline loops: CDR1 MDHEN, CDR2 SYDVKM. Trimming removed 6 bases from V and 5 bases from J, with 20 bases in between. The CDR3 bases are TGTGCCAGCAGCTTTCAGTCGGGCAGGGGAGACGAGCAGTACTTC. Translating it yields CASSFQSGRGDEQYF.

Of note for this clone: This CDR3 is also generated by other DNA sequences in the sample. The rearrangement joins TRBV29-1 to TRBJ2-7, with D tentatively TRBD1 (5 bases). The CDR3 is 13 amino acids. V lost 5 bases, J lost 6 bases, and 17 bases lay in between. Germline V CDR1 and CDR2: SQVTM, ANQGSEA. The CDR3 DNA reads TGCAGCGTTAGGGGTCAGGGCCCTCTCGAGCAGTACTTC. It encodes CSVRGQGPLEQYF.

The chain couples TRBV5-1 to TRBJ1-6; 7 bases line up with TRBD1. V was clipped by 0 bases and J by 9 bases; unmatched bases: 0. The germline V gene has CDR1 SGHRS and CDR2 YFSETQ. The CDR3 sequence is 13 residues long. CDR3 sequence (DNA): TGCGCCAGCAGCTTGGACAGGGGTTCACCCCTCCACTTT. Amino acids: CASSLDRGSPLHF.